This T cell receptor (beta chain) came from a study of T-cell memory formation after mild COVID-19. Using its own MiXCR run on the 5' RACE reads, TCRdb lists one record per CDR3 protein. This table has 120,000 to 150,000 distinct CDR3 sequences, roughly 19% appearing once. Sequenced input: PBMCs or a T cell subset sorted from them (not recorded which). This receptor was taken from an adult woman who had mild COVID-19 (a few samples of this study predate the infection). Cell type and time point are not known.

In DNA, the CDR3 is TGCAGTGCTAGTGCAGGCAGTACTAACTATGGCTACACCTTC. It specifies CSASAGSTNYGYTF. This chain links TRBV20-1 with TRBJ1-2; D call uncertain. The ends were cut back, 3 bases at V and 0 bases at J, with 11 bases in the middle. CDR1 DFQATT and CDR2 SNEGSKA come from the germline V gene (reference sequence). This CDR3 spans 14 amino acids.